The 6 T cell receptor beta chains below were found in one sample sequenced in a study of cytomegalovirus exposure and HLA in healthy donors. PCR amplification relied on 60 Vbeta primers (plus 13 Jbeta primers). Clones were read by immunoSEQ multiplex PCR, and TCRdb kept only the in-frame ones, dropping some. The data show under 300,000 clones, roughly four fifths seen once. The sample consisted of PBMCs. All receptors come from a woman aged 60-75 years in good health and CMV-seropositive.

The chain combines TRBV25-1 with TRBJ1-4, with 7 positions matching TRBD1. Looked up from germline, CDR1 is MGHDK and CDR2 is SYGVNS. Trimming removed 2 bases from V and 8 bases from J; junction bases left unmatched: 5. The CDR3 runs to 14 residues. The CDR3: CASSEEGAGEKLFF. The CDR3 nucleotides are TGTGCCAGCAGTGAAGAGGGGGCAGGGGAAAAACTGTTTTTT. The whole variable domain, filled in from reference TRBV25-1 and TRBJ1-4, reads EADIYQTPRYLVIGTGKKITLECSQTMGHDKMYWYQQDPGMELHLIHYSYGVNSTEKGDLSSESTVSRIRTEHFPLTLESARPSHTSQYLCASSEEGAGEKLFFGSGTQLSVL.

This clone was counted once. The CDR3 loop is CASSYGQRAIQYF. The DNA of the CDR3 is TGTGCCAGCAGTTACGGTCAGCGGGCCATTCAGTACTTC. The chain employs TRBV6-5 and TRBJ2-4, with D possibly being TRBD2 (6 bases). The CDR3 totals 13 residues. Per germline, CDR1 MNHEY and CDR2 SVGAGI. V shed 2 bases and J shed 9 bases, with 11 bases lying between them.

This chain links TRBV21-1 with TRBJ2-7; TRBD1, the table's D call, was not compared with the DNA. TRBV21-1 is designated a pseudogene. The CDR3 is 18 residues long. The CDR3, as DNA: TGTGCCAGCAGCAAAGTTTCGCCTGACAGGCCCACCACCTACGAGCAGTACTTC. This sequence encodes CASSKVSPDRPTTYEQYF.

The rearrangement uses TRBV6-5 and TRBJ1-2; weak D call: TRBD1 (6 bases). The CDR3 has 14 amino acids. The germline V and J ends were trimmed by 1 base and 4 bases, with 10 bases remaining between them. Germline V gene data show CDR1 as MNHEY and CDR2 as SVGAGI. CDR3 DNA: TGTGCCAGCAGTTACTACAGGGAGGGCTATGGCTACACCTTC. Encoded protein: CASSYYREGYGYTF.

Here the CDR3 DNA reads TGTGCCAGCAGTTTAAACAGGGGGAATACTGAAGCTTTCTTT. This codes for CASSLNRGNTEAFF. This chain joins TRBV28 and TRBJ1-1, with 8 bases identical to TRBD1. V was clipped by 2 bases and J by 5 bases; unmatched bases: 4. The length of the CDR3 is 14 residues. Germline V gene sequence: CDR1 MDHEN, CDR2 SYDVKM.

The chain links TRBV28 to TRBJ2-7; 10 bases are a match to TRBD2. The ends lost 5 bases at V and 4 bases at J; junction bases unmatched: 5. Germline CDR1 and CDR2: MDHEN and SYDVKM. This CDR3 has 14 residues. The CDR3: CASSLPGLAYEQYF. The CDR3 DNA sequence: TGTGCCAGCAGTCTACCGGGACTAGCGTACGAGCAGTACTTC.